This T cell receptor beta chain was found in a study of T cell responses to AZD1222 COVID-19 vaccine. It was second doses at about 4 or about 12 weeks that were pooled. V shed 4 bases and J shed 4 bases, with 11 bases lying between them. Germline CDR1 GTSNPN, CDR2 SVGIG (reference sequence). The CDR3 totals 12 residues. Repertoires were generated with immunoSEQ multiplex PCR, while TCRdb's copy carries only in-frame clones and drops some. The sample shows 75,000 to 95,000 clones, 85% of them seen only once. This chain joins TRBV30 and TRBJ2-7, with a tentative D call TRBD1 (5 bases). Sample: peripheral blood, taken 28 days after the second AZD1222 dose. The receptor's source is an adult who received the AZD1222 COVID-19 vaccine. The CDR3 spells CAWKQGIYEQYF. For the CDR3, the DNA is TGTGCCTGGAAGCAGGGAATTTACGAGCAGTACTTC.